The rows below give T cell receptor beta chains drawn from one sample of a study of shared clonotypes between healthy human individuals. Libraries were prepared by immunoSEQ multiplex PCR; TCRdb keeps only in-frame clonotypes and omits some of them. The profile shows roughly 850,000 clones, around 96% of them singletons. Material: naive CD8+ T cells sorted from blood. The receptor set was obtained from a young man in good health. The CDR3 runs from the conserved cysteine through the conserved F or W. Expanded clones get a size class; other rows say once, few or many, or leave the size out.

clone_size j_call v_call cdr3_aa
. TRBJ2-7 TRBV7-9 CASSTRVGQGISYEQYF
. TRBJ1-1 TRBV5-4 CASGSGGPGNTEAFF
. TRBJ2-2 TRBV4-1 CASSLTGTTTGELFF
. TRBJ2-7 TRBV5-6 CASSYSARTDYEQYF
. TRBJ2-7 TRBV7-9 CASSLSPQGARYEQYF
. TRBJ1-2 TRBV5-4 CASSEGHLYGYTF
. TRBJ1-1 TRBV2 CASRGRGGFF
. TRBJ2-3 TRBV27 CASSLWGATDTQYF
. TRBJ2-1 TRBV7-9 CASSRRPGQFF
. TRBJ2-5 TRBV6-1 CAADGETQYF
. TRBJ2-7 TRBV18 CASSPPRGATYEQYF
. TRBJ2-7 TRBV7-7 CASSLIQGYEQYF
once TRBJ2-7 TRBV19 CASIQGTPYEQYF
. TRBJ2-1 TRBV4-1 CASSQVTHEQFF
. TRBJ2-1 TRBV6-5 CASSWGREQFF
. TRBJ1-1 TRBV6-1 CASSEVLTGTEAFF
. TRBJ2-7 TRBV5-1 CASSPTSGGYYEQYF
. TRBJ2-3 TRBV9 CASSAAPSDTQYF
. TRBJ2-1 TRBV29-1 CSVDSSYNEQFF
. TRBJ2-1 TRBV13 CASSLSGRASYNEQFF
. TRBJ2-5 TRBV5-6 CASSLVIRPSNF
. TRBJ1-2 TRBV11-1 CASSSSGVYGYTF
once TRBJ1-1 TRBV7-2 CASSLDHTEAFF
. TRBJ2-3 TRBV4-3 CASSQEPGTSGLSTDTQYF
. TRBJ2-7 TRBV19 CASSSRPTYEQYF
. TRBJ1-5 TRBV9 CASSPQGQSNQPQHF
once TRBJ2-2 TRBV7-9 CASSPSRVSGRGYTGELFF
. TRBJ2-1 TRBV5-6 CASSYGPGLHNEQFF
. TRBJ2-1 TRBV7-9 CASSLDSGSSYNEQFF
. TRBJ2-7 TRBV29-1 CSVEAGTSGSSYEQYF
. TRBJ2-2 TRBV7-6 CASSFSAGELFF
. TRBJ1-1 TRBV15 CATSRENRANTEAFF
. TRBJ2-2 TRBV29-1 CSVGAVNTGELFF
. TRBJ2-7 TRBV18 CASSPGQFSYEQYF
. TRBJ2-1 TRBV5-1 CASSFTANEQFF
. TRBJ2-7 TRBV7-9 CASSPAANSYEQYF
. TRBJ2-7 TRBV5-1 CASSLETSGSYEQYF
. TRBJ1-1 TRBV4-1 CASTTGMNTEAFF
. TRBJ1-3 TRBV7-9 CASRTMKESGNTIYF
. TRBJ1-5 TRBV27 CASSPVGEGYNQPQHF
. TRBJ2-3 TRBV9 CASSVGTSSTDTQYF
. TRBJ2-7 TRBV18 CASSDRGLAGNPYEQYF
. TRBJ2-3 TRBV6-6 CASSYSLGISADTQYF
. TRBJ2-5 TRBV7-9 CASIDRGKETQYF
. TRBJ2-7 TRBV7-8 CASSTFSGSSYEQYF
. TRBJ2-1 TRBV27 CASTARLGNEQFF
once TRBJ2-3 TRBV7-2 CASSLWDPGADTQYF